A single sample is the source of the 18 T cell receptor beta chains below, sequenced in a study of blood T cell repertoires in COVID-19. TCRdb's table, derived via immunoSEQ multiplex PCR, lists solely in-frame clones and lacks some. This table has about 670,000 clones, about nine tenths appearing once. The specimen sequenced was peripheral blood. All receptors come from a woman aged 18-29 years with acute or convalescent COVID-19.

The chain links TRBV5-6 to TRBJ1-2, with a weak D call TRBD1 (6 bases). Germline lookup yields CDR1 SGHDT and CDR2 YYEEEE. The germline V and J ends were trimmed by 4 bases and 8 bases, with 15 bases remaining between them. The CDR3 length is 13 residues. The CDR3 DNA is TGTGCCAGCAGCCCGACCAGGGGTTGGGGCTACACCTTC. Protein: CASSPTRGWGYTF.

Only one count was recorded for this clone. The V call is TRBV21-1, the J call TRBJ1-1. TRBV21-1 counts as a pseudogene. The CDR3 extends over 15 amino acids. CDR3 sequence reads: CASKYEEFSGPEAFF. In DNA, the CDR3 is TGTGCCAGCAAATACGAGGAATTTAGTGGTCCTGAAGCTTTCTTT.

J is TRBJ1-2 and V is TRBV29-1; 9 bases align to TRBD1. The germline CDR1 and CDR2 sequences are SQVTM and ANQGSEA. Trimming at V came to 6 bases and at J to 6 bases, leaving 5 bases not matched to a gene. The length of the CDR3 is 12 residues. The CDR3 nucleotides are TGCAGCGTGCCGGGACAGGGAAATGGCTACACCTTC. Protein product: CSVPGQGNGYTF. Filled out from reference TRBV29-1 and TRBJ1-2, the complete variable domain reads SAVISQKPSRDICQRGTSLTIQCQVDSQVTMMFWYRQQPGQSLTLIATANQGSEATYESGFVIDKFPISRPNLTFSTLTVSNMSPEDSSIYLCSVPGQGNGYTFGSGTRLTVV.

This chain joins TRBV19 and TRBJ1-2; TRBD1 is a possible D gene (5 bases). The CDR3 is 15 residues long. V was trimmed by 6 bases and J by 3 bases, leaving 17 bases between them. Germline V gives CDR1 LNHDA, CDR2 SQIVND (reference sequence). The CDR3 sequence: CASRGEMSIDYGYTF. The CDR3 DNA follows: TGTGCCAGTAGAGGGGAAATGAGTATCGACTATGGCTACACCTTC.

This clone was counted once. The V call is TRBV5-6, the J call TRBJ2-7, with TRBD2 matching 8 bases. V trimming: 2 bases; J trimming: 2 bases; junction bases outside the gene matches: 6. Per germline, CDR1 SGHDT and CDR2 YYEEEE. CDR3 length: 15 residues. The CDR3, as DNA: TGTGCCAGCAGCTTCAAATCTAGCGGGCCCTACGAGCAGTACTTC. Residues: CASSFKSSGPYEQYF.

The gene calls are TRBV5-1 and TRBJ2-2; 8 nucleotides line up with TRBD1. The ends lost 3 bases at V and 6 bases at J; junction bases unmatched: 4. The CDR3 has 14 amino acids. The germline V gene has CDR1 SGHRS and CDR2 YFSETQ. The CDR3 coding sequence is TGCGCCAGCAGCTGGACAGGGCCACCCGGGGAGCTGTTTTTT. Its translation: CASSWTGPPGELFF.

In DNA form, the CDR3 reads TGTGCCAGCAGCTTAGATGGGAGCGGGGGAGGAAACACCGGGGAGCTGTTTTTT. Translated: CASSLDGSGGGNTGELFF. The gene calls are TRBV7-9 and TRBJ2-2; TRBD2 agrees at 8 bases. CDR3 length: 18 amino acids. Germline lookup yields CDR1 SEHNR and CDR2 FQNEAQ (reference sequence). The V segment lost 1 base and the J segment 2 bases; nucleotides outside the gene matches: 9.

This clone was recorded only once. V gene TRBV27 combines with J gene TRBJ2-1, with a possible D match to TRBD2 (5 bases). The germline CDR1 and CDR2 sequences are MNHEY and SMNVEV (reference sequence). V lost 8 bases and J 1 base, leaving 12 bases between the germline ends. The CDR3 is 14 residues long. Written as DNA, the CDR3 is TGTGCCAGCCAACGGGAACTATCCTACAATGAGCAGTTCTTC. The encoded protein is CASQRELSYNEQFF.

The rearrangement joins TRBV9 to TRBJ1-2; D is perhaps TRBD1 (6 bases). The V and J ends lost 4 bases and 8 bases respectively, with 9 bases between them. The CDR3 is made up of 11 amino acids. Germline CDR1 is SGDLS and CDR2 is YYNGEE. The CDR3 DNA sequence: TGTGCCAGCAGCTTTGGGGGCGGCTACACCTTC. This codes for CASSFGGGYTF.

The genes are TRBV24-1 and TRBJ1-2; 11 positions match TRBD1. The CDR3 contains 14 residues. The germline V gene encodes CDR1 KGHDR and CDR2 SFDVKD. Trimming removed 10 bases from V and 3 bases from J; junction bases left unmatched: 6. The CDR3 region is CATSGQGAYYGYTF. The CDR3 bases are TGTGCCACTTCCGGACAGGGGGCGTACTATGGCTACACCTTC.

CDR3 sequence reads: CASSFRQISMGNTIYF. As DNA, the CDR3 is TGTGCCAGCAGCTTCAGACAGATTTCCATGGGAAACACCATATATTTT. This chain uses TRBV5-5 with TRBJ1-3; perhaps TRBD1 as D (5 bases). Germline V gives CDR1 SGHKS, CDR2 YYEKEE (reference sequence). V shed 2 bases and J shed 4 bases, with 16 bases lying between them. This CDR3 has 16 residues. Full variable domain (missing parts from reference TRBV5-5 and TRBJ1-3): DAGVTQSPTHLIKTRGQQVTLRCSPISGHKSVSWYQQVLGQGPQFIFQYYEKEERGRGNFPDRFSARQFPNYSSELNVNALLLGDSALYLCASSFRQISMGNTIYFGEGSWLTVV.

The rearrangement joins TRBV6-4 to TRBJ2-3; D is unclear. V was shortened by 0 bases and J by 2 bases, with 6 bases between the two germline ends. The length of the CDR3 is 14 residues. Germline V CDR1 and CDR2: MRHNA, SNTAGT. The chain's CDR3 is CASSDSQITDTQYF. CDR3 bases: TGTGCCAGCAGTGACTCGCAGATCACAGATACGCAGTATTTT.

This chain uses TRBV7-9 with TRBJ1-4; D is unresolved. The germline V gene encodes CDR1 SEHNR and CDR2 FQNEAQ (reference sequence). Between the trimmed V and J ends, which lost 1 base and 8 bases, there was a span of 14 bases. The CDR3 is 15 amino acids. This CDR3 reads CASSLGAAGREKLFF. Written as DNA, the CDR3 is TGTGCCAGCAGCTTAGGGGCAGCGGGTAGGGAAAAACTGTTTTTT.

V is TRBV4-3 and J is TRBJ2-7; D possibly corresponds to TRBD2 (7 bases). The CDR3 consists of 15 residues. The germline V and J ends were trimmed by 0 bases and 5 bases, with 14 bases remaining between them. CDR1 and CDR2 from the germline V gene are LGHNA and YSLEER. CDR3 nucleotide sequence: TGCGCCAGCAGCCAAGATCGGGGGGCGGTCAACGAGCAGTACTTC. The encoded protein is CASSQDRGAVNEQYF.

In DNA form, the CDR3 reads TGTGCCAGCAGGACCTCACGGGGGGCATACAATGAGCAGTTCTTC. It is translated as CASRTSRGAYNEQFF. The V and J genes are TRBV7-2 and TRBJ2-1, with D tentatively TRBD2 (7 bases). CDR3 length equals 15 residues. Germline assignment: CDR1 SGHTA and CDR2 FQGNSA. Trimming shortened V by 6 bases and J by 4 bases, and 16 bases separated the two germline ends.

The chain recombines TRBV10-1 with TRBJ1-5, with TRBD1 as a possible D gene (5 bases). The V end was cut by 2 bases, the J end by 4 bases, with 9 bases between. The CDR3 runs to 14 residues. Germline V gene sequence: CDR1 WNHNN, CDR2 SYGVQD (reference sequence). The CDR3 region is CASSEPDRNQPQHF. The CDR3 nucleotides read TGCGCCAGCAGTGAGCCAGACAGAAATCAGCCCCAGCATTTT.

DNA for the CDR3: TGCGCCAGCAGCCAAGATGAGAACGGCTACACCTTC. Protein: CASSQDENGYTF. V and J are TRBV4-3 and TRBJ1-2; D unresolved. Germline V gene data show CDR1 as LGHNA and CDR2 as YSLEER. Trimming took off 0 bases at V and 8 bases at J, with 7 bases between the two ends. The CDR3 is made up of 12 amino acids.

The CDR3 is CASSDVQFDQPQHF. In nucleotides, the CDR3 is TGTGCCAGCAGTGACGTACAGTTTGATCAGCCCCAGCATTTT. This chain uses TRBV2 with TRBJ1-5; D unclear. Germline loops: CDR1 SNHLY, CDR2 FYNNEI. V was clipped by 3 bases and J by 5 bases, with 11 bases between them. This CDR3 region has 14 residues. The full variable domain, its missing parts supplied by reference TRBV2 and TRBJ1-5, is EPEVTQTPSHQVTQMGQEVILRCVPISNHLYFYWYRQILGQKVEFLVSFYNNEISEKSEIFDDQFSVERPDGSNFTLKIRSTKLEDSAMYFCASSDVQFDQPQHFGDGTRLSIL.